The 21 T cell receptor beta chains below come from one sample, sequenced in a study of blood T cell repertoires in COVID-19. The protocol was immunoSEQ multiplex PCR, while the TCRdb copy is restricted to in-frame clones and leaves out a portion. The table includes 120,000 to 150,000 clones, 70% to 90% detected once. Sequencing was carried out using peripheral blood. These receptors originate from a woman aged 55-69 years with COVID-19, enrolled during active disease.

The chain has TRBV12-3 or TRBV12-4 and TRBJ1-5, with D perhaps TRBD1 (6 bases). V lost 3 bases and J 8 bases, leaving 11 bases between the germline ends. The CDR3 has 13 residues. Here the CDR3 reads CASSLMGAEPQHF. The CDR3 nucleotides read TGTGCCAGCAGTTTGATGGGGGCGGAGCCCCAGCATTTT.

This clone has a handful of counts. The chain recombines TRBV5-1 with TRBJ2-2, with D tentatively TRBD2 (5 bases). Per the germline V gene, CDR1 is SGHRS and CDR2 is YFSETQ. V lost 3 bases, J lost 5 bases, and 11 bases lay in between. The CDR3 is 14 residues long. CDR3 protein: CASSWTGVTGELFF. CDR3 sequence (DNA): TGCGCCAGCAGCTGGACTGGAGTTACCGGGGAGCTGTTTTTT.

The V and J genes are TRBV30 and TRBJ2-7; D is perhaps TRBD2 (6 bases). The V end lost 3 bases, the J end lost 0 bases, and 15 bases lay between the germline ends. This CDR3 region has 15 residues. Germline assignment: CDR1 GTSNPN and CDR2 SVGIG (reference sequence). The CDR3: CAWSHPRGISYEQYF. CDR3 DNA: TGTGCCTGGAGCCACCCTCGCGGGATCTCCTACGAGCAGTACTTC.

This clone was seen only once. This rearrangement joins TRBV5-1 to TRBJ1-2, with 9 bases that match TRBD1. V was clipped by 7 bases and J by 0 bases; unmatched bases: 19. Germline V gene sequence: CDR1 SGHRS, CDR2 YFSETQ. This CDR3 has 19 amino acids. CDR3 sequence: CASHGTGLLADYTNYGYTF. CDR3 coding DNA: TGCGCCAGCCACGGGACAGGGCTACTAGCGGACTATACTAACTATGGCTACACCTTC.

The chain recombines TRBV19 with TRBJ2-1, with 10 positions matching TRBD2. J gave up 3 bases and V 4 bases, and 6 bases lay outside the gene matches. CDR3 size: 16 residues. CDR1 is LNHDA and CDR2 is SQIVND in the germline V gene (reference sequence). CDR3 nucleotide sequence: TGTGCCAGTAGTACCCCAGCGGGGGGGTACTACAATGAGCAGTTCTTC. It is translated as CASSTPAGGYYNEQFF. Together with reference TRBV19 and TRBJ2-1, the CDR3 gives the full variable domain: DGGITQSPKYLFRKEGQNVTLSCEQNLNHDAMYWYRQDPGQGLRLIYYSQIVNDFQKGDIAEGYSVSREKKESFPLTVTSAQKNPTAFYLCASSTPAGGYYNEQFFGPGTRLTVL.

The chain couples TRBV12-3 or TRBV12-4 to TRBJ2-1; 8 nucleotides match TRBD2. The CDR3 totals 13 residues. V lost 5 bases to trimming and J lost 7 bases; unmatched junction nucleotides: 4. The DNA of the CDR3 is TGTGCCAGCAGTCCGGGGGGGCTGAATGAGCAGTTCTTC. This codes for CASSPGGLNEQFF.

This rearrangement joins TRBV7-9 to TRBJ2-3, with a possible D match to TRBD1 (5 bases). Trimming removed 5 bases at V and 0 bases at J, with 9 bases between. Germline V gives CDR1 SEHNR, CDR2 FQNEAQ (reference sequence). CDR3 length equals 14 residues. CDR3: CASSPRQSTDTQYF. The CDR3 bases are TGTGCCAGCAGCCCTAGACAGAGCACAGATACGCAGTATTTT.

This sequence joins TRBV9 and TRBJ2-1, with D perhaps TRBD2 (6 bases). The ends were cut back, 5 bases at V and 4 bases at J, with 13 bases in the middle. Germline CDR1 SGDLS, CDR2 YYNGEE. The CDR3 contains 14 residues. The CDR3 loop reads CASSGGAVYNEQFF. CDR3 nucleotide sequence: TGTGCCAGCAGTGGAGGGGCCGTATACAATGAGCAGTTCTTC.

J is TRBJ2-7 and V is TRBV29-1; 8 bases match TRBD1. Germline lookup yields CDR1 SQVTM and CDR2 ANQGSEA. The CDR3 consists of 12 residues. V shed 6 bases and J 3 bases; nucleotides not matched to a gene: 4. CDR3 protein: CSVIGQGYEQYF. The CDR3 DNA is TGCAGCGTAATAGGACAGGGCTACGAGCAGTACTTC.

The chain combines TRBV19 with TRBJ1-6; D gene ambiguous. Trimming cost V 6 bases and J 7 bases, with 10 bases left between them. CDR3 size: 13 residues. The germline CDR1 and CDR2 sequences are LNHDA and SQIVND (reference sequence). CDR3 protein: CASSALRNSPLHF. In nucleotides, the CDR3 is TGTGCCAGTAGCGCCCTACGGAATTCACCCCTCCACTTT.

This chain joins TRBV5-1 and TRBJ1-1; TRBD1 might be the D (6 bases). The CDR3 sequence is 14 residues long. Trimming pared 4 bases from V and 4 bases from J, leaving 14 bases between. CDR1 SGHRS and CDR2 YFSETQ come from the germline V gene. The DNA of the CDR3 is TGCGCCAGCAGCCCCATGACAGGTCGCACTGAAGCTTTCTTT. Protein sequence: CASSPMTGRTEAFF.

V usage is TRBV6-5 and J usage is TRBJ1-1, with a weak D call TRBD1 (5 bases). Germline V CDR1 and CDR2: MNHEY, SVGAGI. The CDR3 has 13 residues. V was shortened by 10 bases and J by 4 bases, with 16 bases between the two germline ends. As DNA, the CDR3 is TGTGCCATAGCAGGGTATTCTGCCACTGAAGCTTTCTTT. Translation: CAIAGYSATEAFF.

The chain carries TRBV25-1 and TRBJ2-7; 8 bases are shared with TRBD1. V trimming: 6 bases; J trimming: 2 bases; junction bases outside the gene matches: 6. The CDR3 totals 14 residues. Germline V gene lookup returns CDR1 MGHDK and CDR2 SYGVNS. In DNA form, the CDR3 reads TGTGCCAGCAGGAAGTCGACAGGGGCCTACGAGCAGTACTTC. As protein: CASRKSTGAYEQYF.

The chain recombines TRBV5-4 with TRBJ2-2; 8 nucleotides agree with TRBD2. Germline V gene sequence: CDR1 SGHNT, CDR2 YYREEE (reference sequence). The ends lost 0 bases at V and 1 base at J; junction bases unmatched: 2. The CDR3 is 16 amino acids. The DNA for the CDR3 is TGTGCCAGCAGCTTGGCACTAGCGGTGAACACCGGGGAGCTGTTTTTT. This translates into CASSLALAVNTGELFF.

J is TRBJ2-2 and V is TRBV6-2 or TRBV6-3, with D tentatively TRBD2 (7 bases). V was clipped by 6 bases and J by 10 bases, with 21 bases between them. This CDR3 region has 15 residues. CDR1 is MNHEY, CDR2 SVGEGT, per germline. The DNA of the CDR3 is TGTGCCAGCAGCCACCTACCTGCGGGGGCAGAGGAGCTGTTTTTT. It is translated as CASSHLPAGAEELFF.

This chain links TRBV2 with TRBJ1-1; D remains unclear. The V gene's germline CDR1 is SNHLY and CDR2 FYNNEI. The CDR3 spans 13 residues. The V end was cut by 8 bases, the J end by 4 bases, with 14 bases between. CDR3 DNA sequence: TGTGCCAGCCATTCCACGGTCGGCACTGAAGCTTTCTTT. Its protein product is CASHSTVGTEAFF. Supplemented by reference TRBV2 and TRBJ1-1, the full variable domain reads EPEVTQTPSHQVTQMGQEVILRCVPISNHLYFYWYRQILGQKVEFLVSFYNNEISEKSEIFDDQFSVERPDGSNFTLKIRSTKLEDSAMYFCASHSTVGTEAFFGQGTRLTVV.

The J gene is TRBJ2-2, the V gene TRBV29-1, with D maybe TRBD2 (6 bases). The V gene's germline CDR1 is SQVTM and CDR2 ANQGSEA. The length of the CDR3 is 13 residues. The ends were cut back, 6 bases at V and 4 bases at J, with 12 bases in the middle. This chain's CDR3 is CSVAVGGTGELFF. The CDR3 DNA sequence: TGCAGCGTCGCCGTGGGAGGCACCGGGGAGCTGTTTTTT.

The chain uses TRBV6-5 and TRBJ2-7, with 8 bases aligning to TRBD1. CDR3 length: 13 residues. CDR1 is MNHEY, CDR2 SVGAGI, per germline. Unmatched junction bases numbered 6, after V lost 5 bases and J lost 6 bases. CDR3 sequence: CASSPRGLGEQYF. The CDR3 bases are TGTGCCAGCAGTCCCAGGGGGCTCGGCGAGCAGTACTTC.

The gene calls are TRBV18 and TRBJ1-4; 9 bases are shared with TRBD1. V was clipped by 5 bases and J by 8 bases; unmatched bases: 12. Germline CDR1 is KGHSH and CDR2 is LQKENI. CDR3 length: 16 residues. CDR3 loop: CASSSTPGQGEEKLFF. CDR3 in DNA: TGTGCCAGCTCATCAACACCGGGACAGGGTGAAGAAAAACTGTTTTTT.

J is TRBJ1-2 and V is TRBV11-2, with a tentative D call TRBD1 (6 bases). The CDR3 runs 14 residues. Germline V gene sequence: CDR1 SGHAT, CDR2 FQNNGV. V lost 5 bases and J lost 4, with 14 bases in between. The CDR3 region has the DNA TGTGCCAGCAGCGTTACAGGGCAGGTCTATGGCTACACCTTC. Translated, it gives CASSVTGQVYGYTF.

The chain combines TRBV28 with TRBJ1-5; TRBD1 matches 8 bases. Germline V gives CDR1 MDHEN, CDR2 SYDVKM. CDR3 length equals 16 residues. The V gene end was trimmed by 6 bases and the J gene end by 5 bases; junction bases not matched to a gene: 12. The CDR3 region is CASRRQGTLRDQPQHF. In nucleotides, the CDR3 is TGTGCCAGCAGGCGACAGGGGACCCTGAGAGATCAGCCCCAGCATTTT. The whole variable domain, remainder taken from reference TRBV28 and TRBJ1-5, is DVKVTQSSRYLVKRTGEKVFLECVQDMDHENMFWYRQDPGLGLRLIYFSYDVKMKEKGDIPEGYSVSREKKERFSLILESASTNQTSMYLCASRRQGTLRDQPQHFGDGTRLSIL.